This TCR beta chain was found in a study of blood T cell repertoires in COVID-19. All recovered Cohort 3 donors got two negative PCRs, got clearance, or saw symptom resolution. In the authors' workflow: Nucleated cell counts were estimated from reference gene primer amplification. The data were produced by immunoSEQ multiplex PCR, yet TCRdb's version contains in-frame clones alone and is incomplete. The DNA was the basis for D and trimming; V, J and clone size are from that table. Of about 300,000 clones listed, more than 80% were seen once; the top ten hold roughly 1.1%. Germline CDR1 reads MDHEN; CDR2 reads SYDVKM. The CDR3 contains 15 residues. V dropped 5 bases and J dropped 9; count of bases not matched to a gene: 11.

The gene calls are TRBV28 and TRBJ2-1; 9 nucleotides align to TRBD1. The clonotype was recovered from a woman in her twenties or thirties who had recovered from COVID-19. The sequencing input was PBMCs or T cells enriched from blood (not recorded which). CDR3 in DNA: TGTGCCAGCAGTACTTCCGGGACAGGGATACGTGAGCAGTTCTTC. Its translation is CASSTSGTGIREQFF.